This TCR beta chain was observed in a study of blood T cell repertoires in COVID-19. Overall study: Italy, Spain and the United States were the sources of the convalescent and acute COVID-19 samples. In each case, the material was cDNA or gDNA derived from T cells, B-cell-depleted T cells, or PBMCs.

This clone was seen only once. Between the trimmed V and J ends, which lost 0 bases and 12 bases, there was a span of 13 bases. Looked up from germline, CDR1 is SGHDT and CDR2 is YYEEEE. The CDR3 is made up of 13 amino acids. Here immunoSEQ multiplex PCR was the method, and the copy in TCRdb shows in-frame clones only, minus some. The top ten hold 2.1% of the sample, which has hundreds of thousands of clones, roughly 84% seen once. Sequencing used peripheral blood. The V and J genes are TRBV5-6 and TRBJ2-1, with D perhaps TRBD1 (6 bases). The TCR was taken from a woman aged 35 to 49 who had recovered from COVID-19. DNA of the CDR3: TGTGCCAGCAGCTTGGACGGGACAATGACGCAGTTCTTC. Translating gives CASSLDGTMTQFF.